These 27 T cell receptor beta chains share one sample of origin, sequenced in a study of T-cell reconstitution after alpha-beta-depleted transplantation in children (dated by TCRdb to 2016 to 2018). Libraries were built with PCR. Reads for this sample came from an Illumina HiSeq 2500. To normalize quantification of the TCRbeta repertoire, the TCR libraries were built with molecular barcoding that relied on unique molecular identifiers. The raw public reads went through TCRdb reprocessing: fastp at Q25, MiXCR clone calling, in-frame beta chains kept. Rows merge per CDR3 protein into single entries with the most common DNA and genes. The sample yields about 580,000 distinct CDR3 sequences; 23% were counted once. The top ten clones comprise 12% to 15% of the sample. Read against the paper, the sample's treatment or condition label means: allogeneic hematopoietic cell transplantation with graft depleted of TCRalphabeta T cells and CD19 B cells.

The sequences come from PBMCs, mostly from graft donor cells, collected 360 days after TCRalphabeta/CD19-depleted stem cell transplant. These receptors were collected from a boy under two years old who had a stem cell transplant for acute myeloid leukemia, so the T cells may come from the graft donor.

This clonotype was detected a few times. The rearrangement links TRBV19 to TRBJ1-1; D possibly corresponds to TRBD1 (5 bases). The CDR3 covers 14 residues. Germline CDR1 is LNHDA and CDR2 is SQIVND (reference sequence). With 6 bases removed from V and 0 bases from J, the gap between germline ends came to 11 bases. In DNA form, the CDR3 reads TGTGCCAGTAGAGGGGCCGTGATGAACACTGAAGCTTTCTTT. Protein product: CASRGAVMNTEAFF.

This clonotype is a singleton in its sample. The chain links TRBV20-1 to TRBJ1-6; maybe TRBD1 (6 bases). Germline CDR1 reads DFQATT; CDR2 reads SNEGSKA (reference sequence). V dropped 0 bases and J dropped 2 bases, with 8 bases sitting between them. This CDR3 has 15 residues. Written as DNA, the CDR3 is TGCAGTGCTAGAGATGAGGGGGCCTATAATTCACCCCTCCACTTT. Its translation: CSARDEGAYNSPLHF.

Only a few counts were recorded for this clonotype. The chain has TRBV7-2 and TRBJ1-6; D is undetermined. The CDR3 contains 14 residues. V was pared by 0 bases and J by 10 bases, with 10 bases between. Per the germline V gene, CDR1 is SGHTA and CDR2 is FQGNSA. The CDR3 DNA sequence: TGTGCCAGCAGCTTAGCTGGCCGGCAGTCACCCCTCCACTTT. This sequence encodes CASSLAGRQSPLHF.

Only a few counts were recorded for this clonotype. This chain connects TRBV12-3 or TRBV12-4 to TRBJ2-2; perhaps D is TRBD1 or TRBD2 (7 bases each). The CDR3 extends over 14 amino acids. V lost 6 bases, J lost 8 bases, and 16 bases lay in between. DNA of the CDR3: TGTGCCAGCAGCCTTCGACAGGGAGGGGGGGAGCTGTTTTTT. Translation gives CASSLRQGGGELFF.

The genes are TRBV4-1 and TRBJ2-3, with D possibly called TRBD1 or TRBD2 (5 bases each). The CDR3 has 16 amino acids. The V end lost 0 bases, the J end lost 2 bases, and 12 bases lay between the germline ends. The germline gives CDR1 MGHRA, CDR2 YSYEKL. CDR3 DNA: TGCGCCAGCAGCCAAGACGGGACCCCAAACACAGATACGCAGTATTTT. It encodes CASSQDGTPNTDTQYF.

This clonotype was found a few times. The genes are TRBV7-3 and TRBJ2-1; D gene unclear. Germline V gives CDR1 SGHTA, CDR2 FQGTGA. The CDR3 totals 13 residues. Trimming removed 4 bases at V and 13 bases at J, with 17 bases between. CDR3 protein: CASSSDSMAYQFF. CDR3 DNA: TGTGCCAGCAGCTCCGACTCGATGGCATATCAGTTCTTC.

CDR3 nucleotide sequence: TGCAGCGTTGAAAGGCCAGGAACTCTTAACTATGGCTACACCTTC. This translates into CSVERPGTLNYGYTF. V and J are TRBV29-1 and TRBJ1-2; the D is unclear. CDR1 and CDR2 from the germline V gene are SQVTM and ANQGSEA. V was pared by 2 bases and J by 1 base, with 14 bases between. The CDR3 has 15 residues.

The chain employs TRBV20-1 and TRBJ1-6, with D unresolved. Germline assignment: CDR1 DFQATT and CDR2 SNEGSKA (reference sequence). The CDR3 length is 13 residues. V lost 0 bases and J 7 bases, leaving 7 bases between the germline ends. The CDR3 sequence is CSARERWNSPLHF. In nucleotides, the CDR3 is TGCAGTGCTAGAGAGAGATGGAATTCACCCCTCCACTTT.

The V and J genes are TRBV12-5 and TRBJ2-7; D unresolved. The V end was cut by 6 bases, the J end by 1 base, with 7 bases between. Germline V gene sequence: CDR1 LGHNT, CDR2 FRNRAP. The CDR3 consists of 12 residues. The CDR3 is CASGGDSYEQYF. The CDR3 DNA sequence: TGTGCTAGTGGAGGCGATTCCTACGAGCAGTACTTC.

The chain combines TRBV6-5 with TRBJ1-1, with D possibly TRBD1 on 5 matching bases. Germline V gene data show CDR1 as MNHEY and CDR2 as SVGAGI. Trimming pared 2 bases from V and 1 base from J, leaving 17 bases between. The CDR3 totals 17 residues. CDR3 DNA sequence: TGTGCCAGCAGTTACGCGGGATTGGAGGGGCCGAACACTGAAGCTTTCTTT. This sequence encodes CASSYAGLEGPNTEAFF.

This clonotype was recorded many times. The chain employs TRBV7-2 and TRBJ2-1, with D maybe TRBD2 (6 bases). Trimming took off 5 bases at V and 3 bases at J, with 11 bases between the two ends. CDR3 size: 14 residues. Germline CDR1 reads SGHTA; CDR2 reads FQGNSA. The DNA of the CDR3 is TGTGCCAGCAGCCCGGACTACCTCTACAATGAGCAGTTCTTC. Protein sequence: CASSPDYLYNEQFF.

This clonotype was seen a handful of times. The CDR3 region has the DNA TGTGCCATCAGTGAAACCGGGACAGGGAATTCAGATACGCAGTATTTT. Its translation is CAISETGTGNSDTQYF. The V gene is TRBV10-3, the J gene TRBJ2-3, with 9 bases matching TRBD1. The germline gives CDR1 ENHRY, CDR2 SYGVKD. The CDR3 length is 16 residues. V trimming: 3 bases; J trimming: 4 bases; junction bases outside the gene matches: 8.

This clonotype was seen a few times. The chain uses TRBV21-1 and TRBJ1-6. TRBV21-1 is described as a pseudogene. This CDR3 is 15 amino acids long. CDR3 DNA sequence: TGTGCCAGCAGCAGATTAAGCTCCTATAATTCACCCCTCCACTTT. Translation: CASSRLSSYNSPLHF.

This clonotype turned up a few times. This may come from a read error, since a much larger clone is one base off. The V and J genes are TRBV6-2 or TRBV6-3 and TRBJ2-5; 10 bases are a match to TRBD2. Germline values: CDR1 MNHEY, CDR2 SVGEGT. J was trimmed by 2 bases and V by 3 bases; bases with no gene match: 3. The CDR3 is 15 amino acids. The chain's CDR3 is CASSYASGGQETQYF. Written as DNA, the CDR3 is TGTGCCAGCAGTTATGCTAGCGGGGGACAAGAGACCCAGTACTTC.

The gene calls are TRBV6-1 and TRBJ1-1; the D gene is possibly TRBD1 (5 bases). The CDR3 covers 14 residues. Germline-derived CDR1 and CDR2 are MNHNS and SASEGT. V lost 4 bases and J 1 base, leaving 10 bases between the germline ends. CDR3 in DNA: TGTGCCAGCAGTGCATGGGGACGGAACACTGAAGCTTTCTTT. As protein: CASSAWGRNTEAFF.

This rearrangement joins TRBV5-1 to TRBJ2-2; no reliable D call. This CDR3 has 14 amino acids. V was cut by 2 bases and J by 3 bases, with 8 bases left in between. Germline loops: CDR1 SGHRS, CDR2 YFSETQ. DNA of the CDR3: TGCGCCAGCAGCTTTGGCAAATACACCGGGGAGCTGTTTTTT. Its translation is CASSFGKYTGELFF.

The CDR3 loop reads CASSLAGGSARGDTQYF. The CDR3 nucleotides are TGTGCCAGCAGCTTAGCGGGTGGGTCAGCTAGGGGAGATACGCAGTATTTT. This chain links TRBV7-2 with TRBJ2-3; perhaps TRBD1 as D (5 bases). This CDR3 comprises 17 residues. Trimming took off 0 bases at V and 5 bases at J, with 18 bases between the two ends. Germline lookup yields CDR1 SGHTA and CDR2 FQGNSA. Looking up the rest from reference TRBV7-2 and TRBJ2-3 gives the full variable domain: GAGVSQSPSNKVTEKGKDVELRCDPISGHTALYWYRQSLGQGLEFLIYFQGNSAPDKSGLPSDRFSAERTGGSVSTLTIQRTQQEDSAVYLCASSLAGGSARGDTQYFGPGTRLTVL.

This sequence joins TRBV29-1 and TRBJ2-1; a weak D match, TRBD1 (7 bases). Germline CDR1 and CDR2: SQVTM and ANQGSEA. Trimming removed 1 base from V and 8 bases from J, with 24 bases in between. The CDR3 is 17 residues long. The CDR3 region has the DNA TGCAGCGTTGAAGTGGAGGGCAAACCGGGACAGAAGTATGAGCAGTTCTTC. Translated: CSVEVEGKPGQKYEQFF.

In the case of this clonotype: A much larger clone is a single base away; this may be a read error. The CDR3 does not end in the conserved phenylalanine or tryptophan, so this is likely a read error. CDR3 amino acids: CASSLGSGDSQPQHS. In DNA form, the CDR3 reads TGTGCCAGCAGCTTAGGGTCGGGGGACAGTCAGCCCCAGCATTCT. The V gene is TRBV7-9, the J gene TRBJ1-5; 7 bases match TRBD1. The CDR3 has 15 residues. Germline assignment: CDR1 SEHNR and CDR2 FQNEAQ (reference sequence). J lost 6 bases, V lost 1 base, and 6 bases had no gene match.

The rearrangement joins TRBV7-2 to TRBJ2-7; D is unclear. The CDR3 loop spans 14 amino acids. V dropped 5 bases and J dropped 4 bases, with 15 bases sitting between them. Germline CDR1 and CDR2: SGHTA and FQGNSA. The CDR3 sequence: CASSPNSVGYEQYV. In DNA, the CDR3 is TGTGCCAGCAGCCCCAACTCTGTCGGGTACGAGCAGTACGTC.

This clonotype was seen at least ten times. The CDR3 protein is CASSRGQGVYNEQFF. DNA for the CDR3: TGTGCCAGCAGCCGGGGACAGGGGGTCTACAATGAGCAGTTCTTC. The chain links TRBV11-2 to TRBJ2-1, with TRBD1 matching 11 bases. V was clipped by 5 bases and J by 3 bases; unmatched bases: 3. The CDR3 spans 15 residues. The V gene's germline CDR1 is SGHAT and CDR2 FQNNGV.

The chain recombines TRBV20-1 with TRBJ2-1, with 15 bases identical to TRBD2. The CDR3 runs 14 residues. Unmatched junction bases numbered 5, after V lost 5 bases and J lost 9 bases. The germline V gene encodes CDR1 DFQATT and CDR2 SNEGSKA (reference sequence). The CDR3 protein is CSAPGLAGGGEQFF. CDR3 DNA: TGCAGTGCTCCGGGACTAGCGGGGGGCGGTGAGCAGTTCTTC.

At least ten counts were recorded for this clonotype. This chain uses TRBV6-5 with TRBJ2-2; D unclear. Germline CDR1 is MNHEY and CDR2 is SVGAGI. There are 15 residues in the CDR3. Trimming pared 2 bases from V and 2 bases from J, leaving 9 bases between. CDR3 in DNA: TGTGCCAGCAGTTACGAGACGACTAACACCGGGGAGCTGTTTTTT. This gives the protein CASSYETTNTGELFF.

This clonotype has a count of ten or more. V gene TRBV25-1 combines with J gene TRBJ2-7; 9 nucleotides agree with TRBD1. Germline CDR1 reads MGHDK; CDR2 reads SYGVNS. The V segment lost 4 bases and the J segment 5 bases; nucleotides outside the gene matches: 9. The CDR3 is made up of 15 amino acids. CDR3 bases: TGTGCCAGCAGTGGCCACATAGGGACAGGGCACGAGCAGTACGTC. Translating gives CASSGHIGTGHEQYV.

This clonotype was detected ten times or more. The CDR3 nucleotides are TGTGCCTGGAGTTTGGACAGGGGGCGCCCCCAACGCTACGAGCAGTACTTC. This encodes CAWSLDRGRPQRYEQYF. This chain uses TRBV30 with TRBJ2-7, with 11 bases identical to TRBD1. This CDR3 comprises 17 residues. The V gene's germline CDR1 is GTSNPN and CDR2 SVGIG (reference sequence). The J segment lost 3 bases and the V segment lost 2 bases, leaving 12 bases of the junction unmatched.

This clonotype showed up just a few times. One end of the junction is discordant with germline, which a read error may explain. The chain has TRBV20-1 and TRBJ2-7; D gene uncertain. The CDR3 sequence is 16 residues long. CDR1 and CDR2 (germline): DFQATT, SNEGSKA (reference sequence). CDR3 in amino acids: CCARDLVKGLTYEQYF. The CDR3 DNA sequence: TGCTGTGCCAGAGATCTGGTGAAGGGCTTAACCTACGAGCAGTACTTC.

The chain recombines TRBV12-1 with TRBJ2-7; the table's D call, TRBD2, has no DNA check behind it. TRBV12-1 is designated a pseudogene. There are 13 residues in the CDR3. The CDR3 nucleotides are TGTGCCAGCTTGGAGGGACTTCTCCACGAGCAGTACTTC. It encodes CASLEGLLHEQYF.